This T cell receptor beta chain was found in a study of molecular identifiers for immune sequencing clone quantification. This clonotype appeared a few times. Each CDR3 protein gets one entry after TCRdb re-called the PCR reads with MiXCR. The profile covers about 320,000 distinct CDR3 sequences, with about 21% appearing a single time and approximately 0.8% taken by the ten largest. The TCR sequence derives from a human donor in good health. Some libraries in this study had Jurkat cell RNA spiked in. Sample: naive CD8+ T cells from blood, with Jurkat cell RNA spiked in. The subset denotes: FACS-sorted CD8+CD4-CCR7+CD45RA+ naive T cells.

In nucleotides, the CDR3 is TGTGCCAGCAGCTCTGGGGGGCAGGGGATCCTCAAGACCCAGTACTTC. It codes for CASSSGGQGILKTQYF. The rearrangement joins TRBV11-2 to TRBJ2-5; either TRBD1 or TRBD2 may supply D (6 bases each). V lost 4 bases to trimming and J lost 6 bases, with 21 bases between them. Looked up from germline, CDR1 is SGHAT and CDR2 is FQNNGV. This CDR3 is built from 16 residues.